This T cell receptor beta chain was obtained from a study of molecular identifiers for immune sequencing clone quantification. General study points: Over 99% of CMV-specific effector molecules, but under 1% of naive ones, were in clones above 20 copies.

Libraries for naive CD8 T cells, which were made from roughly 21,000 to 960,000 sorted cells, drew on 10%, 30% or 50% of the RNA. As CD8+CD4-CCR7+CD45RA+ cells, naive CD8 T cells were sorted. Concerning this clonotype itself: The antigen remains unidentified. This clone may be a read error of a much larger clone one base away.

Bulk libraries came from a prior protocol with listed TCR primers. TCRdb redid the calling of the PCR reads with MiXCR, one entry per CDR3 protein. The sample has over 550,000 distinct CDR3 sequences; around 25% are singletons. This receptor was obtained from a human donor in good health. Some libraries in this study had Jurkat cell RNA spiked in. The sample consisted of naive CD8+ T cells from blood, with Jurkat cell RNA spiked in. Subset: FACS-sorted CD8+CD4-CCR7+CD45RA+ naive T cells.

CDR3 nucleotides: TGTGCCAGCAGTGGTAATGGGTGCACCCAAGAGACCCAGTACTTC. This translates into CASSGNGCTQETQYF. This chain joins TRBV28 and TRBJ2-5; D is undetermined. The CDR3 is 15 residues long. Per the germline V gene, CDR1 is MDHEN and CDR2 is SYDVKM. V was shortened by 5 bases and J by 1 base, with 14 bases between the two germline ends.